These 13 T cell receptor beta chains share one sample of origin, sequenced in a study of blood T cell repertoires in COVID-19. Data came from immunoSEQ multiplex PCR; TCRdb stores just in-frame clones and leaves some out. In the table there are about 140,000 clones, 84% of which are singletons. The sequencing input was peripheral blood. The source of these receptors is a man aged 60 to 69 with active or convalescent COVID-19.

This rearrangement joins TRBV5-1 to TRBJ1-5, with 10 bases matching TRBD1. The CDR3 is 15 amino acids. The germline gives CDR1 SGHRS, CDR2 YFSETQ. V dropped 4 bases and J dropped 4; count of bases not matched to a gene: 5. The CDR3 loop is CASSDGTGVNQPQHF. CDR3 in DNA: TGCGCCAGCAGCGACGGGACAGGGGTGAATCAGCCCCAGCATTTT.

V gene TRBV23-1 combines with J gene TRBJ2-7; 8 positions agree with TRBD1. TRBV23-1 is marked as an open reading frame, function uncertain. This CDR3 has 15 amino acids. V dropped 3 bases and J dropped 0; count of bases not matched to a gene: 4. CDR3 bases: TGCGCCAGCAGTCAGGAACAGGGGGACTCCTACGAGCAGTACGTC. Translation gives CASSQEQGDSYEQYV.

The V and J genes are TRBV4-2 and TRBJ1-2; D uncertain. V was pared by 0 bases and J by 1 base, with 6 bases between. From germline, CDR1 is LGHNA and CDR2 YNFKEQ. The CDR3 totals 14 residues. The CDR3 DNA is TGTGCCAGCAGCCAAGATCTTAGTAACTATGGCTACACCTTC. Its protein is CASSQDLSNYGYTF.

The chain combines TRBV6-5 with TRBJ1-2; D may be TRBD1 (6 bases). Trimming removed 8 bases from V and 3 bases from J, with 19 bases in between. The germline V gene encodes CDR1 MNHEY and CDR2 SVGAGI. This CDR3 is built from 15 residues. The CDR3 nucleotides are TGTGCCAGCCAACCAAATCCGGGGGGGCACTATGGCTACACCTTC. It specifies CASQPNPGGHYGYTF.

Only one count was recorded for this clone. This sequence joins TRBV27 and TRBJ1-4; 7 bases map to TRBD1. CDR3 size: 15 residues. CDR1 and CDR2 from the germline V gene are MNHEY and SMNVEV (reference sequence). V was clipped by 3 bases and J by 4 bases; unmatched bases: 5. CDR3 in DNA: TGTGCCAGCAGTTTTTTTCAGGGGGTTAATGAAAAACTGTTTTTT. The encoded protein is CASSFFQGVNEKLFF.

CDR3 nucleotides: TGTGCCAGTAACGTTTTCGGGGGGCACGGGGCCAACGTCCTGACTTTC. The encoded protein is CASNVFGGHGANVLTF. This rearrangement joins TRBV19 to TRBJ2-6, with D maybe TRBD2 (7 bases). V lost 7 bases and J lost 4, with 17 bases in between. Germline CDR1 reads LNHDA; CDR2 reads SQIVND (reference sequence). The CDR3 consists of 16 residues.

The chain has TRBV19 and TRBJ1-1, with D perhaps matching TRBD1 (5 bases). Trimming removed 2 bases at V and 6 bases at J, with 10 bases between. The CDR3 is 13 amino acids. CDR1 LNHDA and CDR2 SQIVND come from the germline V gene (reference sequence). The CDR3: CASSIWGVSEAFF. CDR3 coding DNA: TGTGCCAGTAGTATATGGGGGGTCTCTGAAGCTTTCTTT.

The chain employs TRBV2 and TRBJ2-7; 9 nucleotides align to TRBD1. Germline V gene lookup returns CDR1 SNHLY and CDR2 FYNNEI. This CDR3 comprises 14 residues. V shed 4 bases, J shed 0 bases, and the junction held 1 base outside the gene matches. The CDR3 loop reads CASSGGQGSYEQYV. CDR3 nucleotide sequence: TGTGCCAGCAGTGGGGGACAGGGCTCCTACGAGCAGTACGTC.

The chain links TRBV24-1 to TRBJ2-1; 8 nucleotides align to TRBD1. Germline V gene data show CDR1 as KGHDR and CDR2 as SFDVKD. Trimming took 3 bases from V and 2 from J; bases not matched to a gene: 5. The CDR3 covers 16 residues. The DNA for the CDR3 is TGTGCCACCAGTGATACATGGGACAGGACCTACAATGAGCAGTTCTTC. It is translated as CATSDTWDRTYNEQFF.

The chain is built from TRBV6-5 and TRBJ2-1, with TRBD2 matching 13 bases. There are 16 residues in the CDR3. The J segment lost 8 bases and the V segment lost 3 bases, leaving 7 bases of the junction unmatched. Germline CDR1 and CDR2: MNHEY and SVGAGI. In DNA, the CDR3 is TGTGCCAGCAGTTATGGGACTAGCGGGAACGCCCATGAGCAGTTCTTC. Translation gives CASSYGTSGNAHEQFF.

The chain couples TRBV30 to TRBJ1-4; 7 bases line up with TRBD1. There are 17 residues in the CDR3. V shed 0 bases, J shed 0 bases, and the junction held 7 bases outside the gene matches. The germline V gene has CDR1 GTSNPN and CDR2 SVGIG (reference sequence). CDR3 nucleotides: TGTGCCTGGAGTGTACGAGAGGGACAGACAACTAATGAAAAACTGTTTTTT. This gives the protein CAWSVREGQTTNEKLFF.

The genes are TRBV7-2 and TRBJ1-2; D is undetermined. Germline-derived CDR1 and CDR2 are SGHTA and FQGNSA. Trimming removed 3 bases from V and 0 bases from J, with 8 bases in between. The CDR3 sequence is 14 residues long. The CDR3 DNA reads TGTGCCAGCAGCTTTCTGACTGCTAACTATGGCTACACCTTC. This encodes CASSFLTANYGYTF.

V usage is TRBV30 and J usage is TRBJ2-6, with a weak D call TRBD2 (6 bases). CDR3 length: 15 residues. CDR1 is GTSNPN, CDR2 SVGIG, per germline (reference sequence). Deletions cut 7 bases from V and 3 bases from J, with 16 bases between. The CDR3 DNA reads TGTGCCTCGGGGGAAATTAGAATTGGGGCCAACGTCCTGACTTTC. Encoded protein: CASGEIRIGANVLTF. The variable domain in full, completed from reference TRBV30 and TRBJ2-6, reads SQTIHQWPATLVQPVGSPLSLECTVEGTSNPNLYWYRQAAGRGLQLLFYSVGIGQISSEVPQNLSASRPQDRQFILSSKKLLLSDSGFYLCASGEIRIGANVLTFGAGSRLTVL.